These T cell receptor beta chains were read from a single sample in a study of graft-versus-host responses after intestinal transplantation. Only in-frame clones appear in the TCRdb table, and some are missing; sequencing was by immunoSEQ multiplex PCR. The repertoire holds under 30,000 clones, with around 94% as singletons. The sample in question was PBMCs, obtained approximately 32 days after intestinal transplant. These receptors were obtained from a human patient who received an intestinal transplant, so some T cells may come from the graft donor. Both conserved end residues are part of each CDR3. A row's size may be missing; if present it is once, few, many or a size class.

clone size	V gene	J gene	CDR3 protein
once	TRBV5-7	TRBJ1-4	CASSLRPDNEKLFF
.	TRBV7-6	TRBJ2-3	CASSQRPAVQPTSTDTQYF
.	TRBV5-1	TRBJ2-7	CASSRGAPYEQYF
.	TRBV5-4	TRBJ2-5	CASSQKDRGYEEETQYF
.	TRBV7-2	TRBJ2-1	CASQQGVNEQFF
.	TRBV11-2	TRBJ2-1	CASSLAPRLVLGEQFF
.	TRBV10-3	TRBJ2-3	CASALDSNTQYF
.	TRBV10-1	TRBJ2-7	CASSESTSGAYEQYF
once	TRBV18	TRBJ2-1	CASSPLEGSEQFF
once	TRBV4-1	TRBJ2-7	CASSHRTGGAYEQYF
.	TRBV5-6	TRBJ1-2	CASSLGQSTSYGYTF
once	TRBV7-9	TRBJ2-1	CASSLGRLNEQFF
.	TRBV4-2	TRBJ2-1	CASSQPGLEDNEQFF
.	TRBV28	TRBJ2-1	CASTQIRGGEQFF
.	TRBV7-8	TRBJ1-6	CASSLDRANSPLHF
.	TRBV27	TRBJ2-2	CASSPLSNTGELFF
.	TRBV6-5	TRBJ2-2	CASRVSGTGELFF
.	TRBV30	TRBJ1-1	CAWMAGNTEAFF
.	TRBV6-6	TRBJ2-1	CASSYGGTGSYNEQFF
once	TRBV10-2	TRBJ2-1	CASIPTPGLAGEVSYNEQFF
.	TRBV4-3	TRBJ1-6	CASSLRQGSGSPLHF
.	TRBV6-5	TRBJ1-5	CASSTSPWQPQHF
.	TRBV7-2	TRBJ2-5	CASSLGRVETQYF
.	TRBV4-3	TRBJ2-7	CASSQERQGRSSYEQYF
.	TRBV7-8	TRBJ2-7	CASSFREPYEQYF
.	TRBV27	TRBJ2-7	CASIRARGYEQYF
.	TRBV28	TRBJ1-2	CASSSTGGDYGYTF
.	TRBV4-3	TRBJ1-2	CASSQARANYGYTF
few	TRBV28	TRBJ2-1	CASSLLSGIYNEQFF
.	TRBV6-5	TRBJ1-2	CASSYSTGDYGYTF
.	TRBV4-1	TRBJ1-1	CASSQIQGADTEAFF
.	TRBV6-1	TRBJ2-5	CASKSFMGETQYF
.	TRBV7-9	TRBJ2-5	CASSSQGGRETQYF
.	TRBV7-2	TRBJ1-5	CASSKQGASNQPQHF
.	TRBV2	TRBJ1-5	CASLPDRVPYQPQHF
.	TRBV11-3	TRBJ2-1	CASSFMGREQFF
.	TRBV6-4	TRBJ2-1	CASRNLRHLSYNEQFF
.	TRBV5-7	TRBJ2-7	CASSLGVQKNYEQYF
.	TRBV6-6	TRBJ2-2	CAIPELNTGELFF
.	TRBV27	TRBJ2-1	CASSPGLAGYNEQFF
once	TRBV30	TRBJ2-7	CAWLRTGGSYEQYF
.	TRBV28	TRBJ2-3	CASSSGLAGIDTQYF
few	TRBV7-9	TRBJ2-1	CASRPSGNPSYNEQFF
.	TRBV10-3	TRBJ2-7	CAISDRDKSSYEQYF
.	TRBV6-4	TRBJ2-7	CASSGLSRPLHPRGYEQYF
.	TRBV7-9	TRBJ2-5	CASSLERETQYF
.	TRBV6-1	TRBJ1-5	CASRDRGSNQPQHF
.	TRBV5-8	TRBJ1-1	CASSLGEGVTEAFF
.	TRBV27	TRBJ2-7	CASSVTGTSYEQYF
.	TRBV6-5	TRBJ1-6	CASSYTQGNSPLHF
.	TRBV6-5	TRBJ2-3	CASSRQARDTQYF
.	TRBV7-9	TRBJ2-7	CASSSARVYEQYF
.	TRBV27	TRBJ2-7	CASSQGTPYEQYF